What follows are 27 T cell receptor beta chains derived from one specimen sequenced in a study of beta chain features in type 1 diabetes. Expressed TCRB transcripts got sequenced, as all isolated RNA was reverse transcribed. Assay: immunoSEQ multiplex PCR; the TCRdb copy retains only in-frame clones and omits some. Of around 140,000 clones listed, 8% to 13% are singletons. Material: naive CD4+ T cells from blood. The origin of the receptors is a young man in good health.

Details on this clone: Sequence at one end of the junction differs from germline and may be a read error. CDR3 amino acids: CASSEVLLF. Written as DNA, the CDR3 is TGTGCCAGCAGTGAAGTTTTACTTTTT. This chain connects TRBV6-1 to TRBJ1-1; D gene unclear. The germline V gene has CDR1 MNHNS and CDR2 SASEGT. The CDR3 covers 9 residues.

V is TRBV6-5 and J is TRBJ1-2; D gene uncertain. Looked up from germline, CDR1 is MNHEY and CDR2 is SVGAGI. The ends were cut back, 5 bases at V and 2 bases at J, with 3 bases in the middle. The CDR3 runs 11 residues. The CDR3 protein is CASSENYGYTF. CDR3 sequence (DNA): TGTGCCAGCAGTGAGAACTATGGCTACACCTTC.

Only a few counts were recorded for this clone. The chain carries TRBV7-9 and TRBJ2-5; a weak D match, TRBD2 (6 bases). The CDR3 has 14 amino acids. Germline V gene lookup returns CDR1 SEHNR and CDR2 FQNEAQ (reference sequence). The V end was cut by 3 bases, the J end by 0 bases, with 8 bases between. CDR3 coding DNA: TGTGCCAGCAGCTTGGGGGGATACCAAGAGACCCAGTACTTC. Amino acids: CASSLGGYQETQYF.

This clone has just a few counts. The chain is built from TRBV19 and TRBJ1-2, with 8 bases matching TRBD1. Germline-derived CDR1 and CDR2 are LNHDA and SQIVND (reference sequence). The CDR3 consists of 14 residues. V dropped 7 bases and J dropped 3; count of bases not matched to a gene: 7. The CDR3 region has the DNA TGTGCCAGTAAGGCGACAGGGGACCACTATGGCTACACCTTC. Translation gives CASKATGDHYGYTF.

The chain has TRBV6-6 and TRBJ2-1; TRBD2 agrees at 8 bases. Per the germline V gene, CDR1 is MNHNY and CDR2 is SVGAGI (reference sequence). V was clipped by 9 bases and J by 0 bases; unmatched bases: 4. This CDR3 comprises 14 residues. The CDR3 region is CASFLAGSYNEQFF. The CDR3, as DNA: TGTGCCAGTTTTCTAGCGGGCTCCTACAATGAGCAGTTCTTC.

This clone appeared a few times. The chain links TRBV5-1 to TRBJ2-3, with D maybe TRBD2 (5 bases). The CDR3 is 14 amino acids. Trimming removed 10 bases from V and 5 bases from J, with 20 bases in between. CDR1 is SGHRS, CDR2 YFSETQ, per germline. Here the CDR3 reads CAVRGLEAQDTQYF. The CDR3 DNA is TGCGCCGTACGCGGACTGGAGGCCCAAGATACGCAGTATTTT.

The sample holds a few counts of this clone. The V gene is TRBV9, the J gene TRBJ1-5; TRBD1 matches at 10 bases. The CDR3 has 15 residues. Germline V lookup: CDR1 SGDLS, CDR2 YYNGEE. V was clipped by 3 bases and J by 6 bases; unmatched bases: 6. CDR3 residues: CASSETGTGVQPQHF. DNA for the CDR3: TGTGCCAGCAGCGAAACCGGGACAGGGGTTCAGCCCCAGCATTTT.

This clone appeared a few times. Other nucleotide sequences in the sample specify the same CDR3. The chain carries TRBV5-1 and TRBJ2-2, with a tentative D call TRBD2 (5 bases). The germline CDR1 and CDR2 sequences are SGHRS and YFSETQ. The CDR3 has 15 amino acids. V lost 1 base and J 4 bases, leaving 11 bases between the germline ends. The CDR3 protein is CASSLRAGGTGELFF. The DNA of the CDR3 is TGCGCCAGCAGCTTGAGGGCGGGCGGCACCGGGGAGCTGTTTTTT.

This clone was seen a handful of times. The chain employs TRBV2 and TRBJ1-2, with 8 bases that match TRBD1. CDR1 is SNHLY and CDR2 is FYNNEI in the germline V gene. There are 15 residues in the CDR3. The V gene end was trimmed by 11 bases and the J gene end by 7 bases; junction bases not matched to a gene: 18. The CDR3 is CAGGDPDRAFPGYTF. CDR3 DNA sequence: TGTGCCGGGGGGGACCCGGACAGGGCATTTCCTGGCTACACCTTC.

The chain recombines TRBV11-2 with TRBJ1-4, with TRBD1 matching over 7 bases. This CDR3 is built from 14 residues. The trim removed 4 bases at V and 5 bases at J, leaving 4 bases unmatched. Germline CDR1 SGHAT, CDR2 FQNNGV. CDR3 sequence reads: CASSSDRWNEKLFF. The DNA for the CDR3 is TGTGCCAGCAGCTCGGACAGGTGGAATGAAAAACTGTTTTTT.

The chain recombines TRBV9 with TRBJ2-5; the match to TRBD2 covers 11 bases. V lost 0 bases and J lost 4; bases outside the gene matches: 5. The V gene's germline CDR1 is SGDLS and CDR2 YYNGEE. This CDR3 spans 16 amino acids. The DNA for the CDR3 is TGTGCCAGCAGCGTAGCTTCAGGACTAGCGGGAGAGACCCAGTACTTC. Amino acid sequence: CASSVASGLAGETQYF. The full variable domain, in which reference TRBV9 and TRBJ2-5 provide the parts outside the CDR3, is DSGVTQTPKHLITATGQRVTLRCSPRSGDLSVYWYQQSLDQGLQFLIQYYNGEERAKGNILERFSAQQFPDLHSELNLSSLELGDSALYFCASSVASGLAGETQYFGPGTRLLVL.

This clone has just a few counts. The V gene is TRBV9, the J gene TRBJ2-1; 7 positions agree with TRBD1. The CDR3 has 16 amino acids. Germline values: CDR1 SGDLS, CDR2 YYNGEE. V lost 2 bases to trimming and J lost 7 bases; unmatched junction nucleotides: 12. This CDR3 is CASSVIGDSLANEQFF. Written as DNA, the CDR3 is TGTGCCAGCAGCGTGATTGGGGACAGCTTAGCGAATGAGCAGTTCTTC.

The rearrangement uses TRBV4-1 and TRBJ2-7; TRBD2 matches 8 bases. CDR1 and CDR2 from the germline V gene are MGHRA and YSYEKL. The CDR3 runs 19 residues. Unmatched junction bases numbered 16, after V lost 1 base and J lost 2 bases. The chain's CDR3 is CASSQAGRGGLAMTYEQYF. DNA for the CDR3: TGCGCCAGCAGCCAAGCCGGTAGGGGCGGACTAGCCATGACCTACGAGCAGTACTTC.

This sequence joins TRBV6-5 and TRBJ2-5; TRBD1 aligns across 7 bases. This CDR3 has 12 residues. Per the germline V gene, CDR1 is MNHEY and CDR2 is SVGAGI. After removal of 6 bases from V and 9 bases from J, the junction contained 7 bases not matched to a gene. The CDR3 loop reads CASSRDREPQYF. The CDR3 nucleotides read TGTGCCAGCAGCAGGGACAGAGAACCCCAGTACTTC.

This clone was seen only once. The J gene is TRBJ1-3, the V gene TRBV6-5, with unresolved D. Per the germline V gene, CDR1 is MNHEY and CDR2 is SVGAGI. V was trimmed by 0 bases and J by 2 bases, leaving 11 bases between them. CDR3 length: 16 residues. CDR3 nucleotide sequence: TGTGCCAGCAGTTACTCGATGGTACCGGCTGGAAACACCATATATTTT. It codes for CASSYSMVPAGNTIYF.

Concerning this clone: One junction end does not reproduce the germline sequence, and a read error may be involved. The chain is built from TRBV7-6 and TRBJ2-3; D is uncertain. CDR1 and CDR2 from the germline V gene are SGHVS and FNYEAQ. This CDR3 has 11 residues. CDR3 sequence reads: CFHGSTDTQYF. The DNA of the CDR3 is TGCTTCCACGGGAGCACAGATACGCAGTATTTT.

This clone has a count of ten or more. This chain connects TRBV30 to TRBJ1-2, with D possibly being TRBD1 (6 bases). Between the trimmed V and J ends, which lost 6 bases and 4 bases, there was a span of 12 bases. The V gene's germline CDR1 is GTSNPN and CDR2 SVGIG (reference sequence). The CDR3 consists of 12 residues. CDR3 nucleotides: TGTGCCTGCGAGACAGGCGGCTATGGCTACACCTTC. Its translation: CACETGGYGYTF.

The J gene is TRBJ2-1, the V gene TRBV7-8; a weak D match, TRBD2 (5 bases). CDR1 and CDR2 (germline): SGHVS, FQNEAQ. The CDR3 runs to 15 residues. V was cut by 0 bases and J by 4 bases, with 10 bases left in between. CDR3 bases: TGTGCCAGCAGCTTAGCGGCGGGTCGATACAATGAGCAGTTCTTC. Translated: CASSLAAGRYNEQFF.

In its sample, this clone was seen a few times. The chain has TRBV6-6 and TRBJ2-3, with 9 bases identical to TRBD1. The ends lost 6 bases at V and 3 bases at J; junction bases unmatched: 7. The CDR3 is 15 residues long. Germline V gene data show CDR1 as MNHNY and CDR2 as SVGAGI (reference sequence). CDR3 DNA sequence: TGTGCCAGCAGGATCCCGGGACAGGGTACAGATACGCAGTATTTT. It specifies CASRIPGQGTDTQYF.

This chain connects TRBV19 to TRBJ1-5, with 7 bases that match TRBD1. The CDR3 has 16 residues. V shed 4 bases, J shed 0 bases, and the junction held 6 bases outside the gene matches. Per the germline V gene, CDR1 is LNHDA and CDR2 is SQIVND (reference sequence). CDR3 in DNA: TGTGCCAGTAGTAAGGCGGGACAGCTTAGCAATCAGCCCCAGCATTTT. Its translation is CASSKAGQLSNQPQHF.

The V and J genes are TRBV7-3 and TRBJ2-2, with 8 bases matching TRBD1. Looked up from germline, CDR1 is SGHTA and CDR2 is FQGTGA. Trimming removed 5 bases from V and 1 base from J; junction bases left unmatched: 9. The CDR3 loop spans 17 amino acids. The CDR3 sequence is CASSQRGTGGNTGELFF. The CDR3 DNA follows: TGTGCCAGCAGCCAAAGGGGGACAGGAGGGAACACCGGGGAGCTGTTTTTT. Full variable domain (rest looked up from reference TRBV7-3 and TRBJ2-2): GAGVSQTPSNKVTEKGKYVELRCDPISGHTALYWYRQSLGQGPEFLIYFQGTGAADDSGLPNDRFFAVRPEGSVSTLKIQRTERGDSAVYLCASSQRGTGGNTGELFFGEGSRLTVL.

The chain uses TRBV6-5 and TRBJ1-2; 7 nucleotides align to TRBD1. There are 15 residues in the CDR3. With 6 bases clipped from V and 1 base from J, the junction kept 8 bases outside the gene matches. Germline lookup yields CDR1 MNHEY and CDR2 SVGAGI. The CDR3 reads CASSPVAGGNYGYTF. The CDR3 bases are TGTGCCAGCAGCCCAGTGGCAGGGGGTAACTATGGCTACACCTTC.

J is TRBJ1-4 and V is TRBV30; the match to TRBD1 covers 8 bases. This CDR3 comprises 14 residues. The germline V gene encodes CDR1 GTSNPN and CDR2 SVGIG (reference sequence). Trimming took 3 bases from V and 8 from J; bases not matched to a gene: 8. The CDR3 is CAWSPTGGNEKLFF. In nucleotides, the CDR3 is TGTGCCTGGAGCCCCACAGGGGGAAACGAAAAACTGTTTTTT.

The J gene is TRBJ1-2, the V gene TRBV30; D remains unclear. CDR3 length: 11 residues. V dropped 0 bases and J dropped 5 bases, with 4 bases sitting between them. The germline CDR1 and CDR2 sequences are GTSNPN and SVGIG (reference sequence). The CDR3 DNA follows: TGTGCCTGGAGTGTCCGGTATGGCTACACCTTC. This codes for CAWSVRYGYTF.

The V call is TRBV18, the J call TRBJ1-5; 7 bases match TRBD1. Germline CDR1 is KGHSH and CDR2 is LQKENI. With V trimmed by 3 bases and J by 4 bases, 3 bases remained unmatched. The CDR3 runs to 14 residues. The CDR3 here is CASSPGTVNQPQHF. The CDR3 DNA reads as TGTGCCAGCTCACCTGGGACAGTTAATCAGCCCCAGCATTTT. Full variable domain (rest looked up from reference TRBV18 and TRBJ1-5): NAGVMQNPRHLVRRRGQEARLRCSPMKGHSHVYWYRQLPEEGLKFMVYLQKENIIDESGMPKERFSAEFPKEGPSILRIQQVVRGDSAAYFCASSPGTVNQPQHFGDGTRLSIL.

This clone was counted only a few times. The rearrangement uses TRBV23-1 and TRBJ2-7; TRBD2 might be the D (5 bases). TRBV23-1 is recorded as an ORF, its role being uncertain. V gave up 0 bases and J gave up 2 bases, with 11 bases separating them. The CDR3 consists of 15 residues. The CDR3 reads CASSQSSEGPYEQYF. CDR3 coding DNA: TGCGCCAGCAGTCAATCAAGTGAGGGCCCCTACGAGCAGTACTTC.

This sequence joins TRBV6-6 and TRBJ1-2; D is undetermined. Trimming pared 0 bases from V and 5 bases from J, leaving 7 bases between. The CDR3 runs to 13 residues. Germline CDR1 MNHNY, CDR2 SVGAGI (reference sequence). The CDR3 DNA reads TGTGCCAGCAGTTACTCCGCGGGGTATGGCTACACCTTC. This sequence encodes CASSYSAGYGYTF.